This entry lists 10 T cell receptor beta chains sequenced from one sample in a study of T cells after yellow fever vaccination. One entry per CDR3 protein, called by TCRdb with MiXCR from the 5' RACE reads. The table includes 200,000 to 300,000 distinct CDR3 sequences, around 13% detected once. This sample comprised CD4+ T cells sorted from PBMCs, obtained 45 days after the yellow fever booster vaccination. These receptors came from a man aged 25 to 40 who received the YFV17D yellow fever vaccine.

This chain connects TRBV25-1 to TRBJ2-5, with 8 bases matching TRBD2. The CDR3 has 16 amino acids. V dropped 5 bases and J dropped 0; count of bases not matched to a gene: 8. The germline CDR1 and CDR2 sequences are MGHDK and SYGVNS. The CDR3 DNA follows: TGTGCCAGCAGTAACCTAGCGGGTAATAACCAAGAGACCCAGTACTTC. It yields the protein CASSNLAGNNQETQYF.

This clonotype occurred a few times. V gene TRBV5-1 combines with J gene TRBJ1-1; the D gene is possibly TRBD1 (5 bases). Germline CDR1 is SGHRS and CDR2 is YFSETQ. The CDR3 is made up of 12 amino acids. V dropped 5 bases and J dropped 3 bases, with 8 bases sitting between them. The CDR3 sequence is CASRGEYTEAFF. The CDR3 DNA follows: TGCGCCAGCAGGGGGGAATACACTGAAGCTTTCTTT.

This clonotype was seen a handful of times. The rearrangement links TRBV5-1 to TRBJ2-3, with TRBD2 identical over 7 bases. Losses at the gene ends were 0 bases for V and 2 bases for J; bases not matched to a gene: 9. The length of the CDR3 is 17 residues. Germline-derived CDR1 and CDR2 are SGHRS and YFSETQ. Here the CDR3 DNA reads TGCGCCAGCAGCTTGGGGCTAGCGGTGGGATTCACAGATACGCAGTATTTT. It encodes CASSLGLAVGFTDTQYF.

This clonotype was seen a few times. V is TRBV5-1 and J is TRBJ2-1; 9 bases are a match to TRBD2. CDR3 size: 13 residues. Germline V gives CDR1 SGHRS, CDR2 YFSETQ. Unmatched junction bases numbered 4, after V lost 2 bases and J lost 10 bases. The CDR3 loop is CASSFVREGEQFF. The CDR3 DNA reads as TGCGCCAGCAGCTTTGTGCGGGAGGGGGAGCAGTTCTTC.

CDR3 residues: CASSYGQYLVEQYF. The DNA of the CDR3 is TGTGCCAGCAGTTACGGGCAGTATCTGGTCGAGCAGTACTTC. This chain uses TRBV6-2 or TRBV6-3 with TRBJ2-7, with no clear D. The CDR3 is 14 residues long. V lost 2 bases and J lost 6, with 14 bases in between. Germline V gene data show CDR1 as MNHEY and CDR2 as SVGEGT.

The table lists this clonotype with many counts. The chain joins TRBV20-1 to TRBJ2-1, with D possibly TRBD1 on 6 matching bases. CDR1 is DFQATT, CDR2 SNEGSKA, per germline (reference sequence). This CDR3 has 13 residues. CDR3 region: CGVRDISYNEQFF. The DNA for the CDR3 is TGCGGAGTACGGGACATCTCCTACAATGAGCAGTTCTTC.

This clonotype was recorded a few times. The chain joins TRBV5-1 to TRBJ2-1, with 11 bases matching TRBD2. Trimming at V came to 3 bases and at J to 5 bases, leaving 4 bases not matched to a gene. Germline V lookup: CDR1 SGHRS, CDR2 YFSETQ. The CDR3 length is 15 residues. CDR3: CASSSGLADHNEQFF. Here the CDR3 DNA reads TGCGCCAGCAGCTCGGGACTAGCGGACCACAATGAGCAGTTCTTC.

This clonotype was counted only a few times. J is TRBJ2-5 and V is TRBV20-1, with 14 bases fitting TRBD2. With V trimmed by 6 bases and J by 4 bases, 10 bases remained unmatched. Germline-derived CDR1 and CDR2 are DFQATT and SNEGSKA (reference sequence). The CDR3 runs 16 residues. Here the CDR3 reads CSAPGLAGAGGETQYF. In DNA, the CDR3 is TGCAGTGCACCGGGACTAGCGGGAGCGGGTGGAGAGACCCAGTACTTC.

The chain combines TRBV28 with TRBJ1-5; D gene ambiguous. Germline assignment: CDR1 MDHEN and CDR2 SYDVKM. The V end was cut by 5 bases, the J end by 2 bases, with 13 bases between. The CDR3 length is 15 residues. The chain's CDR3 is CASSPVGKGNQPQHF. The DNA of the CDR3 is TGTGCCAGCAGTCCGGTGGGTAAGGGCAATCAGCCCCAGCATTTT.

This clonotype showed up just a few times. The chain employs TRBV15 and TRBJ1-2; no definite D call. The V end lost 0 bases, the J end lost 8 bases, and 10 bases lay between the germline ends. CDR3 length: 13 residues. Germline loops: CDR1 LNHNV, CDR2 YYDKDF (reference sequence). CDR3 in DNA: TGTGCCACCAGCAGAGATTATCCGGAGGGCTACACCTTC. This codes for CATSRDYPEGYTF.